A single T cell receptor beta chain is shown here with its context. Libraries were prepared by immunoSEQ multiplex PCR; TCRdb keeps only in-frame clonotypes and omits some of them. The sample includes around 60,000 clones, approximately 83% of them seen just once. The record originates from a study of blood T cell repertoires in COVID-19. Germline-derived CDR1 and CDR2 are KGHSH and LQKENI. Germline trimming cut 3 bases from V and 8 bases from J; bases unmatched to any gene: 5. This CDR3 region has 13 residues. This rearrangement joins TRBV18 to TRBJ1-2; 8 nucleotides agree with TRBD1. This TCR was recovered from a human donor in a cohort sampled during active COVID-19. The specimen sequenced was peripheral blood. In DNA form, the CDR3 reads TGTGCCAGCTCACCTGACAGGGGAGAGGGCTACACCTTC. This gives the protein CASSPDRGEGYTF.